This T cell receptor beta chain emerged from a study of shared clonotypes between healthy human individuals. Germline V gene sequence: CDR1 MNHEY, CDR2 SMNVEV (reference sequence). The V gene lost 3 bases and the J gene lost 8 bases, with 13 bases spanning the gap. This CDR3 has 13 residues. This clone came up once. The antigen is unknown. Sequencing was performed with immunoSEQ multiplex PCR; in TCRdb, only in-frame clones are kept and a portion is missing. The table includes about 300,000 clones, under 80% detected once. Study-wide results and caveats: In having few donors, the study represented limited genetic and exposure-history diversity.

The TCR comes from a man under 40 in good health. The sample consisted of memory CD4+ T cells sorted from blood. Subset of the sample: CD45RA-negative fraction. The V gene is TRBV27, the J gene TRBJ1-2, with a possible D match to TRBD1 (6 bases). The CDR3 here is CASSFSQGSGYTF. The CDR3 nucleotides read TGTGCCAGCAGTTTCTCGCAGGGGAGCGGCTACACCTTC.